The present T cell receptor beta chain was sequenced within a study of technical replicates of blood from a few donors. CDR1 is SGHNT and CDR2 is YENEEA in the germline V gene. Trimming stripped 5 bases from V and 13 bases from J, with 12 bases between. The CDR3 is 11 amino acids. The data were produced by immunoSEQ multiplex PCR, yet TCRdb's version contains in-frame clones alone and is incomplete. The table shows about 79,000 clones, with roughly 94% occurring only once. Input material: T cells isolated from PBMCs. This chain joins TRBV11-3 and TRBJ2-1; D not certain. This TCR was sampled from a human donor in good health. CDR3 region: CASSRGNLQFF. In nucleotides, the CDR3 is TGTGCCAGCAGCCGAGGCAACCTCCAGTTCTTC.